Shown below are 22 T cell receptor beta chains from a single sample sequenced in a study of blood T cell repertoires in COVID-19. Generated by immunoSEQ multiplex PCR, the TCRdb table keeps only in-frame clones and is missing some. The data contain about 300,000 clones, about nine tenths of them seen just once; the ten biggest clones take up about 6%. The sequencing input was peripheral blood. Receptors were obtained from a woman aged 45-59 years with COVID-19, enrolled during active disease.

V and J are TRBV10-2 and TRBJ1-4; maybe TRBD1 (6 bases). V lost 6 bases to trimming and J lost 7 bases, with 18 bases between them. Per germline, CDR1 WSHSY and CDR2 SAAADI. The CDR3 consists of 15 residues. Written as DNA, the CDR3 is TGCGCCAGCAGGGCACAGGGAAGGTGGGGTGAAAAACTGTTTTTT. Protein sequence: CASRAQGRWGEKLFF.

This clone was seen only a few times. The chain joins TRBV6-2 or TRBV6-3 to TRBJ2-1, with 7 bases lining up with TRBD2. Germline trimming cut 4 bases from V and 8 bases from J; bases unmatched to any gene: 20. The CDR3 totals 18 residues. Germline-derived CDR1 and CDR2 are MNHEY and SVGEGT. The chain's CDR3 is CASSSPGVGSGRAHEQFF. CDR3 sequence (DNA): TGTGCCAGCAGTTCCCCTGGGGTTGGTAGCGGGCGAGCGCATGAGCAGTTCTTC.

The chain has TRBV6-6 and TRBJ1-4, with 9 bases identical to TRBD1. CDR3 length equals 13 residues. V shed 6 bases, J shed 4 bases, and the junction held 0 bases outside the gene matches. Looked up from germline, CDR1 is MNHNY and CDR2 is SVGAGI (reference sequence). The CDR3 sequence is CASRDRGNEKLFF. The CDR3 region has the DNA TGTGCCAGCAGGGACAGGGGTAATGAAAAACTGTTTTTT.

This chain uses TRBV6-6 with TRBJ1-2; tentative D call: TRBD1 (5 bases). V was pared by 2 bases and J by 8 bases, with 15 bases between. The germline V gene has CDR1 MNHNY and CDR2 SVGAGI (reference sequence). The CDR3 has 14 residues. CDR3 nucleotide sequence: TGTGCCAGCAGTTACGCGCCCAGGGATATAGGCTACACCTTC. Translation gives CASSYAPRDIGYTF.

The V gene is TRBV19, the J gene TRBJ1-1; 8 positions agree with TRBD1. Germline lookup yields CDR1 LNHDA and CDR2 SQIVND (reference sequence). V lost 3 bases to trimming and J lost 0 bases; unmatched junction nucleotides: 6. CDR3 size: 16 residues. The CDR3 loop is CASSMRTGFMNTEAFF. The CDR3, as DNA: TGTGCCAGTAGTATGAGGACAGGGTTCATGAACACTGAAGCTTTCTTT.

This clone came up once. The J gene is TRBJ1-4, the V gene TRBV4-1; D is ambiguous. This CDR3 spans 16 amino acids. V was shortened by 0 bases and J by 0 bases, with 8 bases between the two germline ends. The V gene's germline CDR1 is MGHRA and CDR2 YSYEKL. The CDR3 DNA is TGCGCCAGCAGCCAAGATTGGGCAGCAACTAATGAAAAACTGTTTTTT. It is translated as CASSQDWAATNEKLFF.

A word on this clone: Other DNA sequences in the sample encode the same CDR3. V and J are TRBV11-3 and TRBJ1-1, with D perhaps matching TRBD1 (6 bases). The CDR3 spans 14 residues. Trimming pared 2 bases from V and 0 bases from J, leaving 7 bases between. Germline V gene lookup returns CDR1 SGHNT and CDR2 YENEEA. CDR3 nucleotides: TGTGCCAGCAGCTTACAGGGGATGAACACTGAAGCTTTCTTT. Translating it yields CASSLQGMNTEAFF. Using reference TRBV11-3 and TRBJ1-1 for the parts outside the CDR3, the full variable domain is EAGVVQSPRYKIIEKKQPVAFWCNPISGHNTLYWYLQNLGQGPELLIRYENEEAVDDSQLPKDRFSAERLKGVDSTLKIQPAELGDSAVYLCASSLQGMNTEAFFGQGTRLTVV.

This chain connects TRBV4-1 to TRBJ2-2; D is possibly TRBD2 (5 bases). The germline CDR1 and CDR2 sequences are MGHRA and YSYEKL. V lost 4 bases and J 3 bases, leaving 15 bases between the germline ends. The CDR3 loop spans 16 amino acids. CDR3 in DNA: TGCGCCAGCAGCCTCTTAAGCGGTCGGGACACCGGGGAGCTGTTTTTT. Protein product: CASSLLSGRDTGELFF.

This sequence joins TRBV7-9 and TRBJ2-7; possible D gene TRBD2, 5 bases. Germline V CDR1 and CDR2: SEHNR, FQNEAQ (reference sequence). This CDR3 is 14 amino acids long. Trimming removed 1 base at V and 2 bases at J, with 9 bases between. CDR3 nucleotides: TGTGCCAGCAGCTTAGTAGTGGGAGCCTACGAGCAGTACTTC. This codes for CASSLVVGAYEQYF.

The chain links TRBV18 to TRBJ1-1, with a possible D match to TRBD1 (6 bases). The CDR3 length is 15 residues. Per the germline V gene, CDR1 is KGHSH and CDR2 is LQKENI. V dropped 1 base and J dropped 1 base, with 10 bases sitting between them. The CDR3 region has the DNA TGTGCCAGCTCACCACGACAGGTGGCGAACACTGAAGCTTTCTTT. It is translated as CASSPRQVANTEAFF.

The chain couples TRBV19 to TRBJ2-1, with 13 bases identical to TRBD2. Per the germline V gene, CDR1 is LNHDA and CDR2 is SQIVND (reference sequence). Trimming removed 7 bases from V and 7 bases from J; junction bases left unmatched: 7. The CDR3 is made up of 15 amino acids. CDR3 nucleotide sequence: TGTGCCAGTACCACCCGGACTAGCGGGAGTAATGAGCAGTTCTTC. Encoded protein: CASTTRTSGSNEQFF.

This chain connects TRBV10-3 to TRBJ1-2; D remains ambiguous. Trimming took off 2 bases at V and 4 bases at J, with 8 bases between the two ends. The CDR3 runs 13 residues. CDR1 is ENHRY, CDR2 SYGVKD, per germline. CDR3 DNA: TGTGCCATCAGTGAGAGAAGCGCCTATGGCTACACCTTC. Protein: CAISERSAYGYTF.

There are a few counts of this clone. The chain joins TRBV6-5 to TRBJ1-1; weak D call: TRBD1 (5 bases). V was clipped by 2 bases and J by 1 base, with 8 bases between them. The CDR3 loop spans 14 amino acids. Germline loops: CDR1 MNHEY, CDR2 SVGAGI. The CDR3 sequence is CASSYVRANTEAFF. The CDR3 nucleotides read TGTGCCAGCAGTTACGTCAGGGCGAACACTGAAGCTTTCTTT.

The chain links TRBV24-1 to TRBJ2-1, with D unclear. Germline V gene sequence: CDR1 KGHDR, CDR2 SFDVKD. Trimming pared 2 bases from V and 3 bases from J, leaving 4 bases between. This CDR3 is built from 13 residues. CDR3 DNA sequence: TGTGCCACCAGTGATTCAGACTACAATGAGCAGTTCTTC. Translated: CATSDSDYNEQFF.

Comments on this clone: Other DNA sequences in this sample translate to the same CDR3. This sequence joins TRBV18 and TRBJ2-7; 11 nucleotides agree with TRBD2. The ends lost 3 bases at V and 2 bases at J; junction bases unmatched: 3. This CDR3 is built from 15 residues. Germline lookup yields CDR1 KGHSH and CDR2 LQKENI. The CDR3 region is CASSPGLAETYEQYF. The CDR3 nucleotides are TGTGCCAGCTCACCGGGACTAGCGGAAACCTACGAGCAGTACTTC.

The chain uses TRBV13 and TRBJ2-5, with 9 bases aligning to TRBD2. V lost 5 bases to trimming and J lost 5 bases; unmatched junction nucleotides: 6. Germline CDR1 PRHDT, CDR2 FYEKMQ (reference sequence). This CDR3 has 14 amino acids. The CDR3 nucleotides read TGTGCCAGCAGCCTGGGACTAGCTATGGAGACCCAGTACTTC. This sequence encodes CASSLGLAMETQYF.

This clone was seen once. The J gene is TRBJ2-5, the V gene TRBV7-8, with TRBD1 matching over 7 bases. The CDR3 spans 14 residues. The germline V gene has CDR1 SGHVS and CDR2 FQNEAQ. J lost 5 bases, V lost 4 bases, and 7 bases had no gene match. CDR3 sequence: CASSSTGLGETQYF. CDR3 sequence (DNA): TGTGCCAGCAGCTCGACAGGGCTGGGGGAGACCCAGTACTTC. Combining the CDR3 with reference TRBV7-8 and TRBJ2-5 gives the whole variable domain GAGVSQSPRYKVAKRGQDVALRCDPISGHVSLFWYQQALGQGPEFLTYFQNEAQLDKSGLPSDRFFAERPEGSVSTLKIQRTQQEDSAVYLCASSSTGLGETQYFGPGTRLLVL.

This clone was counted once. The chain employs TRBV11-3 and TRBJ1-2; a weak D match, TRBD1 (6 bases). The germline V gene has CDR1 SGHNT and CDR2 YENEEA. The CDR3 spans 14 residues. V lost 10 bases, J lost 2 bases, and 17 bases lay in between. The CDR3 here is CAILQGIPNYGYTF. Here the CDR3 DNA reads TGTGCCATTTTACAGGGAATCCCCAACTATGGCTACACCTTC.

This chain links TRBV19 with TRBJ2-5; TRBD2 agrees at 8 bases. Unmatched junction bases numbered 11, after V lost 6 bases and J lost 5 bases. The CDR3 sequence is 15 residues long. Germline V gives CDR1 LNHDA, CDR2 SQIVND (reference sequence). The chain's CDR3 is CASRTGVGRVETQYF. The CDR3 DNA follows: TGTGCCAGTAGGACAGGCGTCGGGAGGGTCGAGACCCAGTACTTC. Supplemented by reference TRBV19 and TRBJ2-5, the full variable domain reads DGGITQSPKYLFRKEGQNVTLSCEQNLNHDAMYWYRQDPGQGLRLIYYSQIVNDFQKGDIAEGYSVSREKKESFPLTVTSAQKNPTAFYLCASRTGVGRVETQYFGPGTRLLVL.

The DNA for the CDR3 is TGTGCCACCGGGGATAGCGGGAAGAACACCGGGGAGCTGTTTTTT. The encoded protein is CATGDSGKNTGELFF. The gene calls are TRBV24-1 and TRBJ2-2; 8 bases fit TRBD2. This CDR3 has 15 residues. From germline, CDR1 is KGHDR and CDR2 SFDVKD. The trim removed 9 bases at V and 1 base at J, leaving 6 bases unmatched.

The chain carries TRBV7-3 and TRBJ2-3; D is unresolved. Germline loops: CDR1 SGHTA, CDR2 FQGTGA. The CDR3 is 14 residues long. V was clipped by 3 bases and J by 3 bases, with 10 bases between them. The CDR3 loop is CASSFAGLTDTQYF. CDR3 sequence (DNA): TGTGCCAGCAGCTTTGCCGGGTTGACAGATACGCAGTATTTT.

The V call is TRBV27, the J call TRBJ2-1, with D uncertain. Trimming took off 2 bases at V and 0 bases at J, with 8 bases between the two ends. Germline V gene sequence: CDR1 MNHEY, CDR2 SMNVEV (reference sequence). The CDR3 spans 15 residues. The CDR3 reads CASSLEVSSYNEQFF. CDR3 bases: TGTGCCAGCAGTTTAGAGGTGAGCTCCTACAATGAGCAGTTCTTC.